This T cell receptor beta chain derives from a study of cytomegalovirus exposure and HLA in healthy donors. Study-wide results and limits: Clonal expansion, a later analysis showed, was greater in HLA-associated TCR beta chains than in equally common others. HLA alleles were associated with 16,951 TCR beta sequences in a later analysis at 0.05 false discovery rate. In a later analysis, TCR association rates varied by HLA locus: DRB1 most, HLA-C fewest.

Germline assignment: CDR1 SQVTM and CDR2 ANQGSEA. The V and J ends lost 7 bases and 1 base respectively, with 13 bases between them. The CDR3 contains 13 residues. The PCR was carried out with 60 Vbeta primers and 13 Jbeta primers. Data came from immunoSEQ multiplex PCR; TCRdb stores just in-frame clones and leaves some out. The sample contains more than 150,000 clones, approximately 80% of which appear only once. All the people who gave samples were healthy bone marrow donors. Note on this clone: Its specificity is not known.

The clonotype originates from a woman between 50 and 59 years old in good health and CMV-seropositive. Sequencing was carried out using PBMCs. The gene calls are TRBV29-1 and TRBJ2-5; a possible D gene is TRBD2 (5 bases). CDR3 nucleotide sequence: TGCAGCGCCCTCCCAAGCGGCCAAGAGACCCAGTACTTC. Translated, it gives CSALPSGQETQYF.